Following are 10 T cell receptor beta chains from one sample sequenced in a study of blood T cell repertoires in COVID-19. The protocol was immunoSEQ multiplex PCR, while the TCRdb copy is restricted to in-frame clones and leaves out a portion. Of about 210,000 clones listed, roughly 82% were seen once; the top ten hold approximately 8%. What was sequenced was peripheral blood. The receptors shown here come from a woman in her sixties or seventies with COVID-19, enrolled during active disease.

The chain joins TRBV5-4 to TRBJ2-7, with unresolved D. This CDR3 spans 14 amino acids. With 2 bases removed from V and 2 bases from J, the gap between germline ends came to 11 bases. CDR1 and CDR2 from the germline V gene are SGHNT and YYREEE (reference sequence). The DNA of the CDR3 is TGTGCCAGCAGCTTAGTCGTGGAGCCCTACGAGCAGTACTTC. Amino acids: CASSLVVEPYEQYF.

The V call is TRBV29-1, the J call TRBJ2-3, with TRBD1 matching 8 bases. Germline V gene data show CDR1 as SQVTM and CDR2 as ANQGSEA. J gave up 7 bases and V 2 bases, and 14 bases lay outside the gene matches. The CDR3 length is 16 residues. CDR3 protein: CSVEPRTGSPGNTQYF. The CDR3 DNA reads as TGCAGCGTTGAACCGAGGACAGGGTCGCCGGGGAATACGCAGTATTTT.

The rearrangement joins TRBV1 to TRBJ2-5; the table's D call, TRBD2, has no DNA check behind it. TRBV1 is a pseudogene. The CDR3 spans 16 residues. The CDR3 nucleotides read TGCACCAGCAGCTTTCGGACTAGCGGGGGGCAAGAGACCCAGTACTTC. Protein sequence: CTSSFRTSGGQETQYF.

This clone was detected only once. This chain uses TRBV10-3 with TRBJ1-2; 8 bases agree with TRBD1. The CDR3 totals 17 residues. Germline V gene data show CDR1 as ENHRY and CDR2 as SYGVKD. After removal of 0 bases from V and 2 bases from J, the junction contained 8 bases not matched to a gene. CDR3 coding DNA: TGTGCCATCAGTGAGTCGGGCAGGGGGCCCAAAAACTATGGCTACACCTTC. This translates into CAISESGRGPKNYGYTF.

A few counts support this clone. V usage is TRBV25-1 and J usage is TRBJ2-1; TRBD2 is a possible D gene (5 bases). This CDR3 region has 15 residues. Trimming took off 1 base at V and 8 bases at J, with 15 bases between the two ends. The germline V gene encodes CDR1 MGHDK and CDR2 SYGVNS. As DNA, the CDR3 is TGTGCCAGCAGTGAATTAATCGGGGTTTGGGATGAGCAGTTCTTC. It translates to CASSELIGVWDEQFF. The full variable domain, its missing parts supplied by reference TRBV25-1 and TRBJ2-1, is EADIYQTPRYLVIGTGKKITLECSQTMGHDKMYWYQQDPGMELHLIHYSYGVNSTEKGDLSSESTVSRIRTEHFPLTLESARPSHTSQYLCASSELIGVWDEQFFGPGTRLTVL.

The chain joins TRBV6-5 to TRBJ1-2; the D is unclear. The germline V gene encodes CDR1 MNHEY and CDR2 SVGAGI. The CDR3 extends over 15 amino acids. Between the trimmed V and J ends, which lost 6 bases and 0 bases, there was a span of 14 bases. CDR3 loop: CASSSDTYSNYGYTF. Written as DNA, the CDR3 is TGTGCCAGCAGCTCCGACACCTATTCTAACTATGGCTACACCTTC.

The rearrangement links TRBV5-1 to TRBJ2-3, with D perhaps TRBD2 (5 bases). The CDR3 is made up of 15 amino acids. Germline V CDR1 and CDR2: SGHRS, YFSETQ. The ends were cut back, 2 bases at V and 0 bases at J, with 10 bases in the middle. CDR3 amino acids: CASSFGLTSTDTQYF. The CDR3 coding sequence is TGCGCCAGCAGCTTTGGACTTACTAGCACAGATACGCAGTATTTT.

The CDR3 coding sequence is TGCGCCAGCAGCCTGAGGACAGGGGGCTTCACTGAAGCTTTCTTT. Translation: CASSLRTGGFTEAFF. This chain connects TRBV5-1 to TRBJ1-1, with 11 bases that match TRBD1. This CDR3 comprises 15 residues. V shed 4 bases, J shed 4 bases, and the junction held 6 bases outside the gene matches. The germline V gene has CDR1 SGHRS and CDR2 YFSETQ.

This clone was counted once. V usage is TRBV14 and J usage is TRBJ2-1; 12 nucleotides line up with TRBD2. The V and J ends lost 6 bases and 3 bases, in that order; junction bases with no gene match: 6. The length of the CDR3 is 16 residues. CDR1 and CDR2 (germline): SGHDN, FVKESK. The DNA of the CDR3 is TGTGCCAGCAGACCTACTAGCGGGGGGTACTACAATGAGCAGTTCTTC. Its translation: CASRPTSGGYYNEQFF.

V is TRBV7-2 and J is TRBJ1-2; 7 nucleotides match TRBD1. Germline CDR1 is SGHTA and CDR2 is FQGNSA. The CDR3 runs 13 residues. Trimming took 5 bases from V and 7 from J; bases not matched to a gene: 7. The CDR3 DNA follows: TGTGCCAGCAGCCCGAGAACAGGGGCTGGCTACACCTTC. Encoded protein: CASSPRTGAGYTF.